The 7 T cell receptor beta chains below come from one sample, sequenced in a study of Ad26.COV2.S vaccination and SARS-CoV-2 variants. Using immunoSEQ multiplex PCR, the repertoire was profiled, and TCRdb retains in-frame clones only, with some absent. The profile shows about 680,000 clones, around 89% of them singletons. Treatment: approximately 18 received Ad26.COV2.S at low or high dose, single or two shots; about 5 received placebo; per-sample allocation not given. Vaccine and placebo recipients were sampled on day 63 after the first injection. The material sequenced was peripheral blood, taken in a trial of Ad26.COV2.S vaccine versus placebo. The receptors stem from a person between 18 and 60 years old who received the Ad26.COV2.S COVID-19 vaccine or a placebo.

The rearrangement links TRBV30 to TRBJ1-4, with TRBD1 as a possible D gene (5 bases). The CDR3 is made up of 14 amino acids. Germline V gene data show CDR1 as GTSNPN and CDR2 as SVGIG (reference sequence). The CDR3 here is CAVKWGESGEKLFF. CDR3 in DNA: TGTGCTGTAAAATGGGGCGAATCCGGTGAAAAACTGTTTTTT. The entire variable domain, with the rest obtained from reference TRBV30 and TRBJ1-4, is as follows: SQTIHQWPATLVQPVGSPLSLECTVEGTSNPNLYWYRQAAGRGLQLLFYSVGIGQISSEVPQNLSASRPQDRQFILSSKKLLLSDSGFYLCAVKWGESGEKLFFGSGTQLSVL.

In its sample, this clone was seen once. CDR3 in DNA: TGTGCCAGCAGCTATCTCCGGACAGGGGACTACGAGCAGTACTTC. As protein: CASSYLRTGDYEQYF. J is TRBJ2-7 and V is TRBV2; the match to TRBD1 covers 9 bases. The V gene end was trimmed by 6 bases and the J gene end by 3 bases; junction bases not matched to a gene: 9. The CDR3 is made up of 15 amino acids. Germline V gives CDR1 SNHLY, CDR2 FYNNEI. The complete variable domain, with remaining parts taken from reference TRBV2 and TRBJ2-7, reads EPEVTQTPSHQVTQMGQEVILRCVPISNHLYFYWYRQILGQKVEFLVSFYNNEISEKSEIFDDQFSVERPDGSNFTLKIRSTKLEDSAMYFCASSYLRTGDYEQYFGPGTRLTVT.

V and J are TRBV6-2 or TRBV6-3 and TRBJ2-5; D uncertain. The CDR3 spans 12 residues. The germline gives CDR1 MNHEY, CDR2 SVGEGT. V was cut by 5 bases and J by 4 bases, with 8 bases left in between. The chain's CDR3 is CASSPQRETQYF. The CDR3 bases are TGTGCCAGCAGTCCACAGCGAGAGACCCAGTACTTC.

The chain employs TRBV4-3 and TRBJ1-5; the match to TRBD1 covers 12 bases. This CDR3 spans 17 amino acids. Germline lookup yields CDR1 LGHNA and CDR2 YSLEER. V was pared by 4 bases and J by 6 bases, with 10 bases of the junction left unmatched. The chain's CDR3 is CASSPKRWGQGAQPQHF. CDR3 nucleotides: TGCGCCAGCAGCCCGAAGCGTTGGGGACAGGGGGCTCAGCCCCAGCATTTT.

The chain has TRBV6-5 and TRBJ2-5; D is possibly TRBD2 (6 bases). V lost 6 bases and J lost 2, with 10 bases in between. Per germline, CDR1 MNHEY and CDR2 SVGAGI. CDR3 size: 13 residues. The CDR3 DNA is TGTGCCAGCAGCCGGGACTTTCAAGAGACCCAGTACTTC. Translated: CASSRDFQETQYF.

V and J are TRBV27 and TRBJ2-7; 9 bases align to TRBD2. Germline V gene lookup returns CDR1 MNHEY and CDR2 SMNVEV (reference sequence). The CDR3 totals 17 residues. The V gene end was trimmed by 6 bases and the J gene end by 5 bases; junction bases not matched to a gene: 17. CDR3 DNA sequence: TGTGCCAGCAGAGGGACCCATGGGCGGGAGGGCCAGAACGAGCAGTACTTC. Its translation is CASRGTHGREGQNEQYF.

The CDR3 sequence is CASSPNPLAVPYTGELFF. For the CDR3, the DNA is TGTGCCAGCAGTCCTAACCCCCTTGCCGTCCCTTACACCGGGGAGCTGTTTTTT. The chain uses TRBV27 and TRBJ2-2; D remains ambiguous. Deletions cut 5 bases from V and 3 bases from J, with 22 bases between. Germline loops: CDR1 MNHEY, CDR2 SMNVEV (reference sequence). This CDR3 spans 18 amino acids.